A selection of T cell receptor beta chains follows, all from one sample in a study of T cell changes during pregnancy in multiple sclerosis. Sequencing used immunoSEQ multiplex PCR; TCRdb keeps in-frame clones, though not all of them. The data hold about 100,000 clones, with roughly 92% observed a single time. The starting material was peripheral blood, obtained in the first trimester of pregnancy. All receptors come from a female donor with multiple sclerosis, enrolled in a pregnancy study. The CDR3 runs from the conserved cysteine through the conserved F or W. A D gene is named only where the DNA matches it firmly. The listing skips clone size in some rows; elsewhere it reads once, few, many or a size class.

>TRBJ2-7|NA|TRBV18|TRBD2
CASSPPSGSLLKQYF
TGTGCCAGCTCACCACCTAGCGGGAGCCTCTTAAAGCAGTACTTC
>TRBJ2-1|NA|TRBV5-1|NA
CASRYRESGDEQFF
TGCGCCAGCAGGTACAGGGAGTCTGGGGATGAGCAGTTCTTC
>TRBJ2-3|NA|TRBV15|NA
CATSRSLLLTDTQYF
TGTGCCACCAGCAGAAGTTTGCTACTCACAGATACGCAGTATTTT
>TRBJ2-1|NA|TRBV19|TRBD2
CASSQLAGDGEQFF
TGTGCCAGTAGTCAGCTAGCGGGAGATGGAGAGCAGTTCTTC
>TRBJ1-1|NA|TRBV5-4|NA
CASSLGSPTANTEAFF
TGTGCCAGCAGCTTGGGCTCTCCAACAGCGAACACTGAAGCTTTCTTT
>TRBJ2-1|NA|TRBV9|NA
CASSVAGDSYNEQFF
TGTGCCAGCAGCGTAGCGGGAGATTCCTACAATGAGCAGTTCTTC
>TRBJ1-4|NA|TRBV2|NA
CASSQTGVNEKLFF
TGTGCCAGCAGTCAGACAGGAGTTAATGAAAAACTGTTTTTT
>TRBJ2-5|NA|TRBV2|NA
CAPFFGGRETQYF
TGTGCCCCCTTTTTCGGAGGGCGAGAGACCCAGTACTTC
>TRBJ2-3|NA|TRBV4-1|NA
CASSLSATGGTDTQYF
TGCGCCAGCAGCCTCTCCGCGACAGGAGGCACAGATACGCAGTATTTT
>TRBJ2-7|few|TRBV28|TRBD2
CASTLSGSRSYEQYF
TGTGCCAGCACCCTTAGCGGGAGTCGGTCCTACGAGCAGTACTTC
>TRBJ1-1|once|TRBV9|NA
CASSDWRGNTEAFF
TGTGCCAGCAGCGATTGGCGGGGGAACACTGAAGCTTTCTTT
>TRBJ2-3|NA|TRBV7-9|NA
CASSLNFGGDTQYF
TGTGCCAGCAGCTTAAATTTCGGGGGAGATACGCAGTATTTT
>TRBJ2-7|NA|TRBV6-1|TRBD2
CASSEWTSGRPHEQYF
TGTGCCAGCAGTGAGTGGACTAGCGGGAGGCCCCACGAGCAGTACTTC
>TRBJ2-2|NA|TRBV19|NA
CASILTPTGGGELFF
TGTGCCAGTATATTAACGCCGACAGGTGGCGGGGAGCTGTTTTTT
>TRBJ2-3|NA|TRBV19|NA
CASSIRTRDNTDTQYF
TGTGCCAGTAGTATCCGTACCCGGGACAACACAGATACGCAGTATTTT
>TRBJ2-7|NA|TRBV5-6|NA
CASSSPPQDYEQYF
TGTGCCAGCAGCTCCCCCCCGCAGGACTACGAGCAGTACTTC
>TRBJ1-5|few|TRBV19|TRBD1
CASSIRGRRQPQHF
TGTGCCAGTAGCATCAGGGGGCGCCGTCAGCCCCAGCATTTT
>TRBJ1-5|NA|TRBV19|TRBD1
CASSIVETGNWRQPQHF
TGTGCCAGTAGTATAGTTGAGACAGGGAATTGGCGTCAGCCCCAGCATTTT
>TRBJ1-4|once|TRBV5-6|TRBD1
CASSLYQGAREKLFF
TGTGCCAGCAGCTTGTATCAGGGGGCAAGGGAAAAACTGTTTTTT
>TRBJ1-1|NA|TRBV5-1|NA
CASSSLGQMNTEAFF
TGCGCCAGCAGCTCCTTGGGACAAATGAACACTGAAGCTTTCTTT
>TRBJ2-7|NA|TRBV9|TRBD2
CASSVKAGGPGEQYF
TGTGCCAGCAGCGTGAAAGCGGGAGGGCCCGGCGAGCAGTACTTC
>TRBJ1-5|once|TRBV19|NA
CASSQGHGIQPQHF
TGTGCCAGTAGCCAGGGGCATGGGATTCAGCCCCAGCATTTT
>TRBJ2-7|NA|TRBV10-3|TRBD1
CAISEGRGFFYEQYF
TGTGCCATCAGTGAGGGCAGGGGGTTTTTTTACGAGCAGTACTTC
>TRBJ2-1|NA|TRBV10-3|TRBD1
CATHPETGTNEQFF
TGTGCCACGCACCCCGAGACAGGGACCAATGAGCAGTTCTTC
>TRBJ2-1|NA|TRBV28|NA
CASSPQVGEQFF
TGTGCCAGCAGTCCCCAGGTCGGTGAGCAGTTCTTC
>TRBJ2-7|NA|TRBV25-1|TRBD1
CASRGTGLYEQYF
TGTGCCAGCCGAGGGACAGGGCTCTACGAGCAGTACTTC
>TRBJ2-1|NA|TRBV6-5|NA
CASGGGPYNEQFF
TGTGCCAGCGGGGGGGGGCCCTACAATGAGCAGTTCTTC
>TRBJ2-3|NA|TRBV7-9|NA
CASSFEGGGGTSTDTQYF
TGTGCCAGCAGCTTCGAAGGAGGGGGCGGGACTAGCACAGATACGCAGTATTTT